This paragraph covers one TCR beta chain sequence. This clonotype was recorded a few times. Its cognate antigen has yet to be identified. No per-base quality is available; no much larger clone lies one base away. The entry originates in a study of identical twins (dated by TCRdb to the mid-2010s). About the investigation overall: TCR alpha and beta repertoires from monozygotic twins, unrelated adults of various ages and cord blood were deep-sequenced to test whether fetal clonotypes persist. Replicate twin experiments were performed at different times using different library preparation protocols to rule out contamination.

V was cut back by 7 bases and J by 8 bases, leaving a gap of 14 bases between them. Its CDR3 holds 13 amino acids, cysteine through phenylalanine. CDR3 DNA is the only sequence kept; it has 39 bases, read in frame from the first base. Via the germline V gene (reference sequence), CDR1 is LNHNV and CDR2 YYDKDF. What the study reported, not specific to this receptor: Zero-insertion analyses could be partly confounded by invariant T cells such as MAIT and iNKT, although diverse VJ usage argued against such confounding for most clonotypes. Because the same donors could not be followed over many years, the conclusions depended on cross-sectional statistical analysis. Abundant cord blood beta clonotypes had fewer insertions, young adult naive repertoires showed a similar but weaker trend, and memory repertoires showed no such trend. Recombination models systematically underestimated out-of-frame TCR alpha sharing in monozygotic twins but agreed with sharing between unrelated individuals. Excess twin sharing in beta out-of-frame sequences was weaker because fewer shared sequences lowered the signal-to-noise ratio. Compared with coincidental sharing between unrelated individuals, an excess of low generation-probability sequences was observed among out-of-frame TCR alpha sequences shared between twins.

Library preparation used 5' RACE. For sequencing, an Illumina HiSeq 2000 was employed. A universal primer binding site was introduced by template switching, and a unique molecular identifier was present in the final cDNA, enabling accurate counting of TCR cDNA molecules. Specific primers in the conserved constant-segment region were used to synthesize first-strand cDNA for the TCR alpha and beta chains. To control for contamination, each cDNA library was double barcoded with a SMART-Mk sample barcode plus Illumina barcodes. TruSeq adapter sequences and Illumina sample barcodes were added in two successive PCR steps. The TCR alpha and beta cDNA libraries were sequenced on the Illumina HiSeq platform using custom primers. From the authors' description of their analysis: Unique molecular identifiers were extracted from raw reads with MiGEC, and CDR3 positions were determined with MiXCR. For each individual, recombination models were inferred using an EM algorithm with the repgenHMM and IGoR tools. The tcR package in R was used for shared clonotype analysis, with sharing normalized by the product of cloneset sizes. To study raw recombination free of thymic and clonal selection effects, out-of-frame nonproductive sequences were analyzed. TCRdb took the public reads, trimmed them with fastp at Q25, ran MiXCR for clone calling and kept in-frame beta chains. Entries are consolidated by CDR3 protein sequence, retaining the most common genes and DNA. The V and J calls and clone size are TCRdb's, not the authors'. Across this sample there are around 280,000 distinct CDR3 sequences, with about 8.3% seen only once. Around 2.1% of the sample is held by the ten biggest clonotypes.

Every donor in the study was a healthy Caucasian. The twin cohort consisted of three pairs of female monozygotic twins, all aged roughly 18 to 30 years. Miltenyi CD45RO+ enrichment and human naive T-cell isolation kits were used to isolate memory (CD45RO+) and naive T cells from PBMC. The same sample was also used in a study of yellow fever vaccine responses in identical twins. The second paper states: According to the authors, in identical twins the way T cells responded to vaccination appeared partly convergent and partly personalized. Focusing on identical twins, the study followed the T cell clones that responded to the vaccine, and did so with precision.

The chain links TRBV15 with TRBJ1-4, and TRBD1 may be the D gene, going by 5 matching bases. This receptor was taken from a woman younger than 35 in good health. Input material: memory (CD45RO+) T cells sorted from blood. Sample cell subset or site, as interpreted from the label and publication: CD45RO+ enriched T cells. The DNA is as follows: TGTGCCACCACCCCTCCGCGGGGGGAAAAACTGTTTTTT. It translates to CATTPPRGEKLFF.